What follows are 25 T cell receptor beta chains derived from one specimen sequenced in a study of T cells in Graves' hyperthyroidism and ophthalmopathy. The CDR3 regions of TCR beta were amplified from RNA transcripts. Carried out on the TCR CDR3, a first-round RT-PCR used the HTBI primer set. Each CDR3 protein gets one entry after TCRdb re-called the multiplex PCR reads with MiXCR. The data contain around 600,000 distinct CDR3 sequences, 16% of them singletons. The source material was blood. These receptors were collected from a woman aged 35 to 49 with Graves' ophthalmopathy.

This clonotype has more than one count but fewer than ten. V and J are TRBV5-6 and TRBJ2-1; 10 bases match TRBD2. The germline V gene has CDR1 SGHDT and CDR2 YYEEEE. This CDR3 contains 17 residues. Losses at the gene ends were 3 bases for V and 4 bases for J; bases not matched to a gene: 10. The CDR3 sequence: CASSSGPGLAIYNEQFF. The CDR3 bases are TGTGCCAGCAGCTCGGGGCCGGGACTAGCGATATACAATGAGCAGTTCTTC.

The rearrangement uses TRBV18 and TRBJ1-5, with D possibly TRBD1 on 5 matching bases. V lost 2 bases to trimming and J lost 6 bases, with 17 bases between them. Germline assignment: CDR1 KGHSH and CDR2 LQKENI. The CDR3 length is 16 residues. CDR3 protein: CASSPSAGNLGQPQHF. CDR3 nucleotide sequence: TGTGCCAGCTCACCATCGGCAGGGAATTTAGGTCAGCCCCAGCATTTT.

The CDR3 spells CSGEQTDTQYF. The DNA for the CDR3 is TGCAGTGGTGAGCAGACAGATACGCAGTATTTT. The rearrangement links TRBV20-1 to TRBJ2-3, with unresolved D. Germline CDR1 and CDR2: DFQATT and SNEGSKA (reference sequence). Deletions cut 7 bases from V and 3 bases from J, with 8 bases between. The CDR3 is 11 residues long.

In this sample, this clonotype turned up many times. V is TRBV7-9 and J is TRBJ1-5; TRBD1 is a possible D gene (6 bases). CDR1 SEHNR and CDR2 FQNEAQ come from the germline V gene (reference sequence). The ends were cut back, 7 bases at V and 6 bases at J, with 13 bases in the middle. The CDR3 spans 13 residues. The CDR3 nucleotides are TGTGCCAGCAACAGGGAGCAGGGTCAGCCCCAGCATTTT. It yields the protein CASNREQGQPQHF.

The J gene is TRBJ2-2, the V gene TRBV18; no definite D call. Trimming left V 1 base short and J 0 bases short, with 9 bases between. CDR3 size: 16 residues. Germline loops: CDR1 KGHSH, CDR2 LQKENI. The DNA of the CDR3 is TGTGCCAGCTCACCACTCGAGGTACCGAACACCGGGGAGCTGTTTTTT. This translates into CASSPLEVPNTGELFF.

This clonotype occurred a few times. This is likely a read error, given that the CDR3 carries no conserved phenylalanine or tryptophan at its end. The chain carries TRBV30 and TRBJ1-1; 7 positions agree with TRBD1. The CDR3 extends over 14 amino acids. Losses at the gene ends were 2 bases for V and 5 bases for J; bases not matched to a gene: 8. Germline V CDR1 and CDR2: GTSNPN, SVGIG (reference sequence). CDR3 bases: TGTGCCTGGAGTACCGGGACAGTTAGTACTGAAGCTTTCCTT. Translating gives CAWSTGTVSTEAFL.

This clonotype turned up a few times. V is TRBV27 and J is TRBJ2-3; 10 positions match TRBD2. CDR1 is MNHEY and CDR2 is SMNVEV in the germline V gene (reference sequence). Unmatched junction bases numbered 8, after V lost 3 bases and J lost 11 bases. This CDR3 has 14 amino acids. The DNA for the CDR3 is TGTGCCAGCAGTTTCGTGGCTAGCGGGAGTATGCAGTATTTT. This sequence encodes CASSFVASGSMQYF.

The table lists this clonotype with many counts. The chain uses TRBV24-1 and TRBJ1-1; D ambiguous. Germline V CDR1 and CDR2: KGHDR, SFDVKD. This CDR3 region has 14 residues. V dropped 7 bases and J dropped 1 base, with 12 bases sitting between them. Here the CDR3 DNA reads TGTGCCACCAGGGCAGGCCCTCGGAACACTGAAGCTTTCTTT. As protein: CATRAGPRNTEAFF.

The CDR3 DNA reads as TGTGCCAGCAGCTTGGAAGGGACAGGGGGCTATGGCTACACCTTC. It codes for CASSLEGTGGYGYTF. The genes are TRBV5-6 and TRBJ1-2; the match to TRBD1 covers 11 bases. CDR1 and CDR2 (germline): SGHDT, YYEEEE. The V and J ends lost 0 bases and 4 bases, in that order; junction bases with no gene match: 2. This CDR3 spans 15 amino acids.

This clonotype was observed at least ten times. The CDR3 loop reads CASSLRDAASYFLVKNIQYF. The DNA for the CDR3 is TGTGCCAGCAGTTTAAGGGATGCCGCCAGCTACTTCTTAGTCAAAAACATTCAGTACTTC. The chain has TRBV28 and TRBJ2-4; D is uncertain. The CDR3 consists of 20 residues. The germline V and J ends were trimmed by 2 bases and 3 bases, with 26 bases remaining between them. The V gene's germline CDR1 is MDHEN and CDR2 SYDVKM.

This chain uses TRBV7-9 with TRBJ2-3, with a possible D match to TRBD1 (6 bases). CDR1 is SEHNR and CDR2 is FQNEAQ in the germline V gene (reference sequence). Trimming removed 4 bases from V and 4 bases from J, with 18 bases in between. The CDR3 loop spans 16 amino acids. The CDR3 bases are TGTGCCAGCAGCTCCTCAACAGGGTGCTTGGCAGATACGCAGTATTTT. This gives the protein CASSSSTGCLADTQYF.

This clonotype was counted ten times or more. This chain joins TRBV30 and TRBJ1-1; D is uncertain. This CDR3 comprises 13 residues. V lost 2 bases and J 1 base, leaving 8 bases between the germline ends. Germline CDR1 is GTSNPN and CDR2 is SVGIG (reference sequence). The CDR3 sequence is CAWSRAPNTEAFF. In nucleotides, the CDR3 is TGTGCCTGGAGTCGCGCCCCGAACACTGAAGCTTTCTTT. Based on the CDR3 plus reference TRBV30 and TRBJ1-1, the full variable domain is SQTIHQWPATLVQPVGSPLSLECTVEGTSNPNLYWYRQAAGRGLQLLFYSVGIGQISSEVPQNLSASRPQDRQFILSSKKLLLSDSGFYLCAWSRAPNTEAFFGQGTRLTVV.

This clonotype was seen at least ten times. This chain uses TRBV28 with TRBJ1-1, with 9 bases that match TRBD1. Germline V CDR1 and CDR2: MDHEN, SYDVKM. J gave up 5 bases and V 3 bases, and 7 bases lay outside the gene matches. The CDR3 runs to 15 residues. DNA for the CDR3: TGTGCCAGCAGTTTGTGGGACAGGGAGGGTACTGAAGCTTTCTTT. It encodes CASSLWDREGTEAFF.

This clonotype has a handful of counts. The chain carries TRBV12-3 or TRBV12-4 and TRBJ1-5; D may be TRBD1 (6 bases). The CDR3 extends over 12 amino acids. V lost 8 bases to trimming and J lost 6 bases, with 11 bases between them. CDR3 region: CASGGGSQPQHF. CDR3 nucleotides: TGTGCCAGCGGGGGGGGCAGTCAGCCCCAGCATTTT.

V is TRBV12-3 or TRBV12-4 and J is TRBJ2-5; the D gene is possibly TRBD2 (7 bases). The CDR3 runs to 15 residues. Trimming shortened V by 3 bases and J by 5 bases, and 16 bases separated the two germline ends. DNA of the CDR3: TGTGCCAGCAGTTTCGAGTGGGAGGGGGGGGAGACCCAGTACTTC. It yields the protein CASSFEWEGGETQYF.

This clonotype was seen only once. This sequence joins TRBV6-1 and TRBJ2-3; 8 bases agree with TRBD2. The germline CDR1 and CDR2 sequences are MNHNS and SASEGT. Trimming took 11 bases from V and 5 from J; bases not matched to a gene: 18. CDR3 size: 16 residues. In DNA form, the CDR3 reads TGTGCCGGGGGGGGCAGGGACGAACGGGAGGGAGATACGCAGTATTTT. Translating it yields CAGGGRDEREGDTQYF.

CDR3 residues: CASSAYGGTQYF. As DNA, the CDR3 is TGTGCCAGCAGTGCATATGGTGGGACCCAGTACTTC. This chain links TRBV6-1 with TRBJ2-5; the D is unclear. The CDR3 totals 12 residues. CDR1 and CDR2 (germline): MNHNS, SASEGT. V dropped 4 bases and J dropped 7 bases, with 10 bases sitting between them.

This clonotype was counted ten times or more. CDR3 residues: CASSFGGATEAFF. In DNA, the CDR3 is TGTGCCAGCAGCTTCGGGGGGGCCACTGAAGCTTTCTTT. The chain joins TRBV7-9 to TRBJ1-1, with D perhaps TRBD1 (6 bases). The germline gives CDR1 SEHNR, CDR2 FQNEAQ (reference sequence). The CDR3 is made up of 13 amino acids. Deletions cut 3 bases from V and 4 bases from J, with 9 bases between. Full variable domain (rest looked up from reference TRBV7-9 and TRBJ1-1): DTGVSQNPRHKITKRGQNVTFRCDPISEHNRLYWYRQTLGQGPEFLTYFQNEAQLEKSRLLSDRFSAERPKGSFSTLEIQRTEQGDSAMYLCASSFGGATEAFFGQGTRLTVV.

This clonotype was counted ten times or more. V and J are TRBV30 and TRBJ2-1; 13 bases match TRBD2. CDR1 and CDR2 (germline): GTSNPN, SVGIG (reference sequence). The CDR3 runs to 16 residues. J gave up 6 bases and V 8 bases, and 13 bases lay outside the gene matches. CDR3 nucleotides: TGTGCCCAAGGGTGGACTAGCGGGAGCTTTGGCAATGAGCAGTTCTTC. Its protein is CAQGWTSGSFGNEQFF.

This clonotype was recorded many times. V gene TRBV18 combines with J gene TRBJ1-1; D is unresolved. This CDR3 comprises 12 residues. Trimming pared 2 bases from V and 9 bases from J, leaving 10 bases between. Germline-derived CDR1 and CDR2 are KGHSH and LQKENI. The CDR3 DNA reads as TGTGCCAGCTCACCATATGGGTCCCAAGCTTTCTTT. It codes for CASSPYGSQAFF.

V gene TRBV3-1 combines with J gene TRBJ2-1; 11 positions agree with TRBD2. J was trimmed by 9 bases and V by 4 bases; bases with no gene match: 8. The CDR3 contains 15 residues. Germline CDR1 LGHDT, CDR2 YNNKEL (reference sequence). CDR3 region: CASSLNSGGAGEQFF. DNA for the CDR3: TGTGCCAGCAGCCTTAATAGCGGGGGGGCCGGTGAGCAGTTCTTC.

Note on this clonotype: The junction shows a germline mismatch at one end, possibly a read error. The chain joins TRBV5-1 to TRBJ1-2; 10 bases are shared with TRBD1. Germline lookup yields CDR1 SGHRS and CDR2 YFSETQ. This CDR3 is built from 14 residues. The CDR3 DNA reads as TGCGCCAACAGCGAAAGACAGGGGGCGAGGGACTACACCTTC. Its translation is CANSERQGARDYTF.

This chain joins TRBV5-1 and TRBJ2-7; weak D call: TRBD2 (5 bases). V was trimmed by 3 bases and J by 7 bases, leaving 14 bases between them. The CDR3 spans 13 residues. Germline CDR1 reads SGHRS; CDR2 reads YFSETQ. CDR3 amino acids: CASSYINPGEQYF. CDR3 nucleotides: TGCGCCAGCAGCTATATTAATCCGGGAGAGCAGTACTTC.

This clonotype was counted many times. This sequence joins TRBV5-1 and TRBJ2-1; TRBD1 matches 7 bases. CDR1 and CDR2 (germline): SGHRS, YFSETQ. V gave up 7 bases and J gave up 8 bases; unmatched junction bases: 9. The CDR3 is 13 residues long. The CDR3 region is CASSGQVGDEQFF. CDR3 in DNA: TGCGCCAGCTCAGGACAGGTTGGGGATGAGCAGTTCTTC.

The table lists this clonotype with many counts. The chain couples TRBV20-1 to TRBJ2-7, with D tentatively TRBD1 (5 bases). Germline CDR1 DFQATT, CDR2 SNEGSKA (reference sequence). V lost 0 bases to trimming and J lost 4 bases, with 19 bases between them. This CDR3 region has 16 residues. The CDR3 loop is CSARDYTAGSSYEQYF. The CDR3 DNA sequence: TGCAGTGCTAGAGATTATACGGCAGGGTCGTCGTACGAGCAGTACTTC.